One sample yielded the 18 T cell receptor beta chains listed below, sequenced in a study of response to subunit inactivated influenza vaccine (dated by TCRdb to between 2017 and 2018). The protocol used for the library was RT-PCR. Instrument used: Illumina HiSeq 2500. Starting from the raw public reads, TCRdb applied fastp trimming at Q25, assembled clones with MiXCR and retained in-frame beta chains. Every CDR3 protein is listed once, alongside the most common genes and DNA of its rows. The sample profile shows hundreds of thousands of distinct CDR3 sequences; 7.6% of them were found once. Of the sample, 13% is held by the ten largest clones. Material: PBMCs from blood, obtained less than 30 months after vaccination. These receptors came from a man in his fifties or sixties who received an inactivated influenza vaccine. Donor details come from another sample of the same person, matched by shared clones.

This clonotype was detected many times. V usage is TRBV5-5 and J usage is TRBJ1-4; maybe TRBD1 (6 bases). Germline V gene data show CDR1 as SGHKS and CDR2 as YYEKEE (reference sequence). V lost 5 bases and J 3 bases, leaving 11 bases between the germline ends. The CDR3 is 14 residues long. The CDR3 DNA reads TGTGCCAGCAGTAGCACAGGGCCTAATGAAAAACTGTTTTTT. Its protein product is CASSSTGPNEKLFF.

This clonotype was seen repeatedly, ten times or more. The rearrangement uses TRBV20-1 and TRBJ2-7; 11 nucleotides agree with TRBD2. This CDR3 contains 14 residues. V lost 1 base to trimming and J lost 7 bases; unmatched junction nucleotides: 6. Germline lookup yields CDR1 DFQATT and CDR2 SNEGSKA (reference sequence). CDR3 region: CSARAPSGGPEQYF. CDR3 bases: TGCAGTGCTAGAGCCCCTAGCGGGGGGCCGGAGCAGTACTTC.

This clonotype was counted ten times or more. The chain couples TRBV13 to TRBJ1-1, with 7 bases fitting TRBD1. This CDR3 has 14 residues. Trimming cost V 9 bases and J 0 bases; bases outside gene matches: 7. Germline V lookup: CDR1 PRHDT, CDR2 FYEKMQ (reference sequence). CDR3 nucleotides: TGTGCCAGTAGGGGGCTTTCTATGAACACTGAAGCTTTCTTT. Encoded protein: CASRGLSMNTEAFF.

This clonotype was counted only a few times. The chain recombines TRBV9 with TRBJ2-2; D perhaps matches TRBD2 (6 bases). CDR1 is SGDLS and CDR2 is YYNGEE in the germline V gene. This CDR3 spans 16 amino acids. V dropped 4 bases and J dropped 2 bases, with 15 bases sitting between them. CDR3 loop: CASSMPGGPNTGELFF. As DNA, the CDR3 is TGTGCCAGCAGCATGCCCGGGGGACCTAACACCGGGGAGCTGTTTTTT.

The rearrangement links TRBV6-1 to TRBJ2-1; tentatively, D is TRBD2 (5 bases). Germline-derived CDR1 and CDR2 are MNHNS and SASEGT. This CDR3 contains 14 residues. V lost 8 bases, J lost 6 bases, and 17 bases lay in between. The CDR3 bases are TGTGCCAGCTCGGTTACCGAGGCGGGCAATGAGCAGTTCTTC. Encoded protein: CASSVTEAGNEQFF.

This clonotype was counted only a few times. The CDR3 sequence is CASSSSGGGNTGELFF. CDR3 in DNA: TGCGCCAGCAGTTCCAGCGGGGGGGGTAACACCGGGGAGCTGTTTTTT. The chain employs TRBV4-1 and TRBJ2-2; TRBD2 agrees at 10 bases. CDR1 and CDR2 from the germline V gene are MGHRA and YSYEKL. This CDR3 has 16 residues. J gave up 2 bases and V 6 bases, and 6 bases lay outside the gene matches.

The chain employs TRBV28 and TRBJ1-5; D gene ambiguous. CDR3 length: 15 residues. In germline, CDR1 is MDHEN, CDR2 SYDVKM. V was shortened by 3 bases and J by 5 bases, with 14 bases between the two germline ends. CDR3 protein: CASSFRGVRDQPQHF. The CDR3 bases are TGTGCCAGCAGTTTTCGGGGAGTAAGGGATCAGCCCCAGCATTTT.

The V call is TRBV29-1, the J call TRBJ2-5, with D unclear. The CDR3 totals 12 residues. Trimming removed 2 bases at V and 2 bases at J, with 6 bases between. Germline V gene sequence: CDR1 SQVTM, CDR2 ANQGSEA. The CDR3 region has the DNA TGCAGCGTTGAACGTCAACAAGAGACCCAGTACTTC. This codes for CSVERQQETQYF. The variable domain in full, with the rest retrieved from reference TRBV29-1 and TRBJ2-5, is SAVISQKPSRDICQRGTSLTIQCQVDSQVTMMFWYRQQPGQSLTLIATANQGSEATYESGFVIDKFPISRPNLTFSTLTVSNMSPEDSSIYLCSVERQQETQYFGPGTRLLVL.

This clonotype was counted ten times or more. The CDR3 is CSAGTLYYEQYF. CDR3 bases: TGCAGTGCCGGGACTCTGTACTACGAGCAGTACTTC. The chain employs TRBV20-1 and TRBJ2-7, with a weak D call TRBD2 (6 bases). The CDR3 consists of 12 residues. The ends were cut back, 6 bases at V and 3 bases at J, with 12 bases in the middle. Germline V gene sequence: CDR1 DFQATT, CDR2 SNEGSKA (reference sequence).

The table lists this clonotype with a few counts. The V call is TRBV4-1, the J call TRBJ1-5, with D uncertain. This CDR3 spans 13 amino acids. Between the trimmed V and J ends, which lost 0 bases and 4 bases, there was a span of 4 bases. The germline V gene encodes CDR1 MGHRA and CDR2 YSYEKL. The CDR3 sequence is CASSQEENQPQHF. The CDR3 nucleotides read TGCGCCAGCAGCCAAGAAGAAAATCAGCCCCAGCATTTT.

The chain combines TRBV4-2 with TRBJ2-2; D uncertain. With 3 bases removed from V and 0 bases from J, the gap between germline ends came to 11 bases. Germline V lookup: CDR1 LGHNA, CDR2 YNFKEQ. The CDR3 covers 16 residues. Here the CDR3 reads CASSQNWITNTGELFF. Written as DNA, the CDR3 is TGTGCCAGCAGCCAGAATTGGATCACGAACACCGGGGAGCTGTTTTTT.

On this clonotype itself: This likely stems from a read error, as it lies one base from a far larger clone. The V call is TRBV28, the J call TRBJ2-1; D is unclear. The CDR3 runs to 12 residues. Trimming took off 5 bases at V and 4 bases at J, with 6 bases between the two ends. Germline V gene lookup returns CDR1 MDHEN and CDR2 SYDVKM. The CDR3 loop reads CASSPPYNEQFF. The CDR3 DNA follows: TGTGCCAGCAGTCCCCCGTACAATGAGCAGTTCTTC.

The sample holds many counts of this clonotype. The chain combines TRBV5-1 with TRBJ2-1; D is uncertain. Per germline, CDR1 SGHRS and CDR2 YFSETQ. The V end lost 0 bases, the J end lost 5 bases, and 9 bases lay between the germline ends. The CDR3 covers 14 residues. The CDR3: CASSLAPRDNEQFF. DNA of the CDR3: TGCGCCAGCAGCTTGGCCCCTAGGGACAATGAGCAGTTCTTC.

CDR3 sequence reads: CASSLWGSGGVQAQYF. CDR3 nucleotide sequence: TGTGCCAGCTCTCTCTGGGGTAGCGGGGGGGTCCAGGCGCAGTATTTT. The chain couples TRBV12-3 or TRBV12-4 to TRBJ2-3, with TRBD2 matching over 11 bases. With 8 bases clipped from V and 10 bases from J, the junction kept 17 bases outside the gene matches. The CDR3 is 16 amino acids.

This clonotype showed up just a few times. The CDR3 protein is CASSLGAGQVNEQYF. The CDR3, as DNA: TGTGCCAGCAGCTTAGGGGCGGGACAGGTAAACGAGCAGTACTTC. The chain joins TRBV7-2 to TRBJ2-7; 8 nucleotides align to TRBD1. The CDR3 loop spans 15 amino acids. The ends lost 1 base at V and 5 bases at J; junction bases unmatched: 7. Germline V gene lookup returns CDR1 SGHTA and CDR2 FQGNSA.

Details on this clonotype: The CDR3 ends on some other residue instead of the conserved phenylalanine or tryptophan, so this is likely a read error. This chain uses TRBV25-1 with TRBJ2-3; D unresolved. There are 13 residues in the CDR3. Germline loops: CDR1 MGHDK, CDR2 SYGVNS. V gave up 7 bases and J gave up 2 bases, with 10 bases separating them. The CDR3 loop reads CASMDRDTDTQYL. Written as DNA, the CDR3 is TGTGCCAGCATGGACCGAGACACAGATACGCAGTATTTA.

In its sample, this clonotype was seen a few times. This rearrangement joins TRBV6-2 or TRBV6-3 to TRBJ2-1, with 9 bases matching TRBD1. V trimming: 8 bases; J trimming: 10 bases; junction bases outside the gene matches: 6. This CDR3 contains 12 residues. Germline loops: CDR1 MNHEY, CDR2 SVGEGT. CDR3 in DNA: TGTGCCAGCGGGCGACAGGGGGTAGAGCAGTTCTTC. Amino acids: CASGRQGVEQFF.

The count of this clonotype is one. A junction boundary mismatches the germline segment, possibly from a read error. V gene TRBV27 combines with J gene TRBJ2-3, with D tentatively TRBD1 (5 bases). This CDR3 is 14 amino acids long. Germline V gene sequence: CDR1 MNHEY, CDR2 SMNVEV (reference sequence). CDR3 protein: CASSFTGATDMQYF. The CDR3 nucleotides are TGTGCCAGCAGTTTCACAGGAGCCACAGATATGCAGTATTTT.